The rows below give T cell receptor beta chains drawn from one sample of a study of blood T cell repertoires in COVID-19. Sequenced by immunoSEQ multiplex PCR; TCRdb stores in-frame clones only, minus some. The sample carries about 260,000 clones, over 80% recorded once. The sample taken for sequencing was peripheral blood. The receptors here all came from a woman in her seventies with COVID-19, enrolled during active disease. Each CDR3 is given with its conserved first and last residue. The D gene is left open where the match is weak. Clone size appears in some rows only: once, few, many, or a class for an expanded clone.

CASSPGHSYNSPLHF | TGTGCCAGCAGCCCAGGACACTCCTATAATTCACCCCTCCACTTT | TRBV27 | - | - | TRBJ1-6
CATSDGFQGSAFF | TGTGCCACCAGTGATGGATTTCAGGGTTCAGCTTTCTTT | TRBV24-1 | - | - | TRBJ1-1
CASSRGGSGDNEQFF | TGTGCCAGCAGTCGGGGCGGGAGTGGAGACAATGAGCAGTTCTTC | TRBV28 | TRBD2 | - | TRBJ2-1
CASSLSTIYNSPLHF | TGTGCCAGCAGTTTATCGACAATTTATAATTCACCCCTCCACTTT | TRBV27 | - | - | TRBJ1-6
CAISEGAGRYEQYF | TGTGCCATCAGTGAGGGGGCAGGCCGCTACGAGCAGTACTTC | TRBV10-3 | - | - | TRBJ2-7
CASSLQSGEGELFF | TGCGCCAGCAGCCTGCAATCGGGGGAGGGGGAGCTGTTTTTT | TRBV4-3 | - | once | TRBJ2-2
CASSLERTGVTEAFF | TGCGCCAGCAGTTTAGAAAGGACAGGGGTCACTGAAGCTTTCTTT | TRBV5-1 | TRBD1 | - | TRBJ1-1
CASSLQGSQPQHF | TGTGCCAGCAGCCTCCAGGGGAGTCAGCCCCAGCATTTT | TRBV7-2 | - | - | TRBJ1-5
CASDRSSGHEQYF | TGTGCCAGCGATAGGTCTAGCGGTCACGAGCAGTACTTC | TRBV21-1 | - | - | TRBJ2-7
CAIRQGANDYGYTF | TGTGCCATACGACAGGGGGCGAACGACTATGGCTACACCTTC | TRBV10-3 | TRBD1 | - | TRBJ1-2
CASRDTVNEQFF | TGTGCCAGCAGAGACACAGTGAATGAGCAGTTCTTC | TRBV6-5 | - | - | TRBJ2-1
CASSLPGTGDTEAFF | TGTGCCAGCAGCCTCCCAGGGACAGGGGACACTGAAGCTTTCTTT | TRBV6-6 | TRBD1 | - | TRBJ1-1
CASSSPTSETGEQYF | TGTGCCAGCAGTTCCCCGACTAGTGAAACGGGCGAGCAGTACTTC | TRBV28 | - | - | TRBJ2-7
CASSPPTSGRRNEQYF | TGTGCCAGCTCACCCCCGACTAGCGGGAGAAGGAACGAGCAGTACTTC | TRBV18 | TRBD2 | - | TRBJ2-7
CASSRTGPYHYGYTF | TGTGCCAGCAGCCGGACAGGCCCCTACCATTATGGCTACACCTTC | TRBV28 | TRBD1 | - | TRBJ1-2
CASSRHPREQYF | TGTGCCAGCAGTAGACACCCTCGGGAGCAGTACTTC | TRBV6-6 | - | - | TRBJ2-7
CASSFTGANYGYTF | TGTGCCAGCAGTTTTACAGGGGCTAACTATGGCTACACCTTC | TRBV27 | TRBD1 | - | TRBJ1-2
CAWTDRENQPQHF | TGTGCCTGGACGGACAGGGAGAATCAGCCCCAGCATTTT | TRBV30 | TRBD1 | - | TRBJ1-5